This T cell receptor (beta chain) originates from a study of blood T cell repertoires in COVID-19. CDR1 MGHRA and CDR2 YSYEKL come from the germline V gene. V lost 3 bases to trimming and J lost 3 bases, with 15 bases between them. CDR3 length: 15 amino acids. Assay used: immunoSEQ multiplex PCR; TCRdb lists only in-frame clones, some missing. Among under 300,000 clones listed, under 90% were seen once. This TCR derives from a woman in her thirties or forties who had recovered from COVID-19. V usage is TRBV4-1 and J usage is TRBJ2-7, with D possibly TRBD2 on 7 matching bases. Sequencing was done on a sample of peripheral blood. The CDR3 region has the DNA TGCGCCAGCAGCCATCCCAGGGAGGGGGGCTACGAGCAGTACTTC. It yields the protein CASSHPREGGYEQYF.